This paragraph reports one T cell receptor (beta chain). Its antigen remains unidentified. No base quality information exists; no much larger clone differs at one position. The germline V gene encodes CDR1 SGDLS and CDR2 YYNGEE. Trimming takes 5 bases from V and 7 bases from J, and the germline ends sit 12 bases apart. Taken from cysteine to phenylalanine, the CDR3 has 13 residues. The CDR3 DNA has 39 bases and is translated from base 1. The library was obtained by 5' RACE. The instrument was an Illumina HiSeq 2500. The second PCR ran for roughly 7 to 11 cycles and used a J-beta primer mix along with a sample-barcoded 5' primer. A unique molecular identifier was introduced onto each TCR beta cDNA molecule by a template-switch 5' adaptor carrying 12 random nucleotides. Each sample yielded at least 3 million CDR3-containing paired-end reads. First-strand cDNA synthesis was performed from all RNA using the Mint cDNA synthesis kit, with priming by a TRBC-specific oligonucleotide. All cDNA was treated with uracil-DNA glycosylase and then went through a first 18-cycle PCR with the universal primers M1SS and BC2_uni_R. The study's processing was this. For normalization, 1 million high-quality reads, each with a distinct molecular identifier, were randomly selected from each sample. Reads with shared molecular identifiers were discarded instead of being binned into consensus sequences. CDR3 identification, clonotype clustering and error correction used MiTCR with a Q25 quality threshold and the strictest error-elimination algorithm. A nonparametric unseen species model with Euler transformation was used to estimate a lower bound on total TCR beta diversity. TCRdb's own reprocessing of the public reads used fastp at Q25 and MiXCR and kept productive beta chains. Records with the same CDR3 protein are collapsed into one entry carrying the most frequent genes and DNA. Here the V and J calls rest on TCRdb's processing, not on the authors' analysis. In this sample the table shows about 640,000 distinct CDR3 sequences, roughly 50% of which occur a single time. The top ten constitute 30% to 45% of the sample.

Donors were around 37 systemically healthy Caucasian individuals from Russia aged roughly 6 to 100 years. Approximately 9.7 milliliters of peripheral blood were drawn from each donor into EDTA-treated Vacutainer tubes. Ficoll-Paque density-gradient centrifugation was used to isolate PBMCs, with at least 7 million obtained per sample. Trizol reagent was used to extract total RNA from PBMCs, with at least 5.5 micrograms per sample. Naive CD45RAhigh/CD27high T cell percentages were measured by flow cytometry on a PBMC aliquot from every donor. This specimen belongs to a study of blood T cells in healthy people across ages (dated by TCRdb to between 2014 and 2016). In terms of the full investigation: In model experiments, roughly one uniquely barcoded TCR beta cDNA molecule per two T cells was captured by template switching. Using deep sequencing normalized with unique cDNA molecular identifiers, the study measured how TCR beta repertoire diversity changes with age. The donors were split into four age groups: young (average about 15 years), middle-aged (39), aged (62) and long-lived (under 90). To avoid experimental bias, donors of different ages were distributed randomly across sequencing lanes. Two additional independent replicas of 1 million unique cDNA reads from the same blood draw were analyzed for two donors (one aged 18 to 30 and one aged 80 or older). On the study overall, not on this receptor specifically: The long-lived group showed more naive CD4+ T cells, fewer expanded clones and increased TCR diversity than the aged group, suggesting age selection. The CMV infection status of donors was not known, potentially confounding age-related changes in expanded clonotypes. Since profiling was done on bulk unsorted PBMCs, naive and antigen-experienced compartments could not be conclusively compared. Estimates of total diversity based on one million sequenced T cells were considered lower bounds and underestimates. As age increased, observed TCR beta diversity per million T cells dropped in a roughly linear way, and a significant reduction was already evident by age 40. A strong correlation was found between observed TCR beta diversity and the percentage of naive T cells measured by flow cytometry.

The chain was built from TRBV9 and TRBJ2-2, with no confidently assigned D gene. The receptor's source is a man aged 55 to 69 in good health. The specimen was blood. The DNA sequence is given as TGTGCCAGCAGTCCCAAAGCCAGCGGGGAGCTGTTTTTT. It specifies CASSPKASGELFF.